These 15 T cell receptor beta chains came from one sample sequenced in a study of T cells in tuberculosis. The repertoire was sequenced with immunoSEQ multiplex PCR; TCRdb's copy has only in-frame clones and lacks some. The sample yields tens of thousands of clones, about 92% seen once. Documented time point: new active TB diagnosis, blood taken before or within 7 days of starting treatment. Material: PBMCs, obtained at tuberculosis diagnosis. The receptor set was obtained from an adult with tuberculosis. Some clones in this sample may be carry-over from other donors' samples.

The chain couples TRBV19 to TRBJ1-5; the D is unclear. V lost 7 bases to trimming and J lost 4 bases, with 20 bases between them. The V gene's germline CDR1 is LNHDA and CDR2 SQIVND (reference sequence). This CDR3 spans 16 amino acids. The CDR3 nucleotides are TGTGCCAGTATGGAGCGGGCAGCGGCTCAAAATCAGCCCCAGCATTTT. This sequence encodes CASMERAAAQNQPQHF.

This chain uses TRBV29-1 with TRBJ1-1; D might be TRBD1 (6 bases). V gave up 1 base and J gave up 10 bases, with 13 bases separating them. The CDR3 totals 12 residues. Germline V gene data show CDR1 as SQVTM and CDR2 as ANQGSEA. The CDR3: CSVEGGGRRAFF. In nucleotides, the CDR3 is TGCAGCGTTGAAGGGGGGGGGCGGCGAGCTTTCTTT. Full variable domain (remainder filled in from reference TRBV29-1 and TRBJ1-1): SAVISQKPSRDICQRGTSLTIQCQVDSQVTMMFWYRQQPGQSLTLIATANQGSEATYESGFVIDKFPISRPNLTFSTLTVSNMSPEDSSIYLCSVEGGGRRAFFGQGTRLTVV.

J is TRBJ1-4 and V is TRBV6-1; no firm D call. Germline V lookup: CDR1 MNHNS, CDR2 SASEGT. Trimming removed 6 bases from V and 7 bases from J, with 15 bases in between. The CDR3 is 14 residues long. The CDR3 spells CASSPGSTGEKLFF. DNA for the CDR3: TGTGCCAGCAGCCCGGGAAGTACGGGTGAAAAACTGTTTTTT.

The chain carries TRBV19 and TRBJ2-7, with TRBD1 matching 10 bases. The CDR3 extends over 16 amino acids. V shed 8 bases, J shed 1 base, and the junction held 11 bases outside the gene matches. Germline lookup yields CDR1 LNHDA and CDR2 SQIVND (reference sequence). The CDR3 spells CASLTRQGAISYEQYF. The CDR3 DNA reads TGTGCCAGTCTTACCCGACAGGGGGCTATATCCTACGAGCAGTACTTC.

The V and J genes are TRBV5-1 and TRBJ1-1, with 8 bases fitting TRBD1. Unmatched junction bases numbered 1, after V lost 2 bases and J lost 4 bases. CDR3 length: 13 residues. CDR1 SGHRS and CDR2 YFSETQ come from the germline V gene. This chain's CDR3 is CASSFTGGTEAFF. CDR3 in DNA: TGCGCCAGCAGCTTCACAGGGGGCACTGAAGCTTTCTTT.

In this sample, this clone turned up once. The V and J genes are TRBV10-2 and TRBJ1-5; D might be TRBD1 (5 bases). CDR1 WSHSY and CDR2 SAAADI come from the germline V gene. The CDR3 loop spans 16 amino acids. V lost 3 bases and J 0 bases, leaving 12 bases between the germline ends. The CDR3 region has the DNA TGCGCCAGCAGTGATACAGGATGGTATAGCAATCAGCCCCAGCATTTT. This translates into CASSDTGWYSNQPQHF.

The V and J genes are TRBV7-3 and TRBJ1-3; 7 positions agree with TRBD1. V dropped 5 bases and J dropped 0; count of bases not matched to a gene: 4. The CDR3 sequence is 15 residues long. The germline V gene encodes CDR1 SGHTA and CDR2 FQGTGA. CDR3 sequence: CASSPAGGSGNTIYF. The CDR3 DNA follows: TGTGCCAGCAGCCCGGCAGGGGGCTCTGGAAACACCATATATTTT.

The rearrangement links TRBV25-1 to TRBJ2-1; D remains ambiguous. This CDR3 is built from 13 residues. V was pared by 1 base and J by 7 bases, with 8 bases between. Germline V gene data show CDR1 as MGHDK and CDR2 as SYGVNS. In nucleotides, the CDR3 is TGTGCCAGCAGTGAATTCGGTAGAAATGAGCAGTTCTTC. Translating it yields CASSEFGRNEQFF.

The chain carries TRBV7-2 and TRBJ2-1; perhaps TRBD2 as D (6 bases). The germline V gene has CDR1 SGHTA and CDR2 FQGNSA. This CDR3 has 14 amino acids. V was clipped by 3 bases and J by 4 bases, with 10 bases between them. CDR3 residues: CASSFQAGYNEQFF. CDR3 coding DNA: TGTGCCAGCAGCTTTCAAGCGGGTTACAATGAGCAGTTCTTC.

V is TRBV5-1 and J is TRBJ2-7; 8 bases match TRBD2. This CDR3 region has 15 residues. V lost 1 base, J lost 2 bases, and 5 bases stayed unmatched. Germline CDR1 is SGHRS and CDR2 is YFSETQ. CDR3 coding DNA: TGCGCCAGCAGCTTGACTAGCGGAGTTACCTACGAGCAGTACTTC. This codes for CASSLTSGVTYEQYF.

This sequence joins TRBV6-5 and TRBJ2-5; D is ambiguous. Trimming left V 9 bases short and J 0 bases short, with 5 bases between. Per the germline V gene, CDR1 is MNHEY and CDR2 is SVGAGI. The length of the CDR3 is 11 residues. In nucleotides, the CDR3 is TGTGCCAGTTACAACCAAGAGACCCAGTACTTC. Protein sequence: CASYNQETQYF.

In nucleotides, the CDR3 is TGTGCCAGCAGTTCATACAGATACAATGAGCAGTTCTTC. As protein: CASSSYRYNEQFF. The rearrangement joins TRBV27 to TRBJ2-1; D is unclear. V lost 4 bases and J 4 bases, leaving 8 bases between the germline ends. CDR3 size: 13 residues. Germline V gives CDR1 MNHEY, CDR2 SMNVEV (reference sequence).

The rearrangement joins TRBV6-5 to TRBJ2-7; D is perhaps TRBD1 (5 bases). This CDR3 region has 13 residues. CDR1 and CDR2 from the germline V gene are MNHEY and SVGAGI. Trimming pared 0 bases from V and 9 bases from J, leaving 12 bases between. The chain's CDR3 is CASSYSEGAVQYF. CDR3 in DNA: TGTGCCAGCAGTTACTCGGAAGGGGCGGTGCAGTACTTC.

The chain is built from TRBV6-6 and TRBJ1-1; no reliable D call. V lost 5 bases and J 7 bases, leaving 5 bases between the germline ends. The germline gives CDR1 MNHNY, CDR2 SVGAGI (reference sequence). This CDR3 spans 10 amino acids. The CDR3, as DNA: TGTGCCAGCAGTCTAAATGAAGCTTTCTTT. It is translated as CASSLNEAFF.

This chain links TRBV4-2 with TRBJ1-1; maybe TRBD1 (5 bases). With 0 bases removed from V and 7 bases from J, the gap between germline ends came to 12 bases. This CDR3 comprises 14 residues. Per germline, CDR1 LGHNA and CDR2 YNFKEQ. CDR3 in amino acids: CASSQELQGNEAFF. CDR3 coding DNA: TGTGCCAGCAGCCAAGAGCTGCAGGGTAATGAAGCTTTCTTT.